One and the same sample provided the 24 T cell receptor beta chains below, sequenced in a study of technical replicates of blood from a few donors. Measured with immunoSEQ multiplex PCR; TCRdb has only the in-frame clones, and not every one. The repertoire holds tens of thousands of clones, with 91% as singletons. Sequencing was carried out using T cells isolated from PBMCs. The source is a human donor in good health. Some clones in this sample may be carry-over from other donors' samples.

This clone appeared once. The gene calls are TRBV25-1 and TRBJ2-7; weak D call: TRBD1 (6 bases). CDR3 length: 12 residues. CDR1 and CDR2 from the germline V gene are MGHDK and SYGVNS. With 6 bases removed from V and 0 bases from J, the gap between germline ends came to 6 bases. In DNA form, the CDR3 reads TGTGCCAGCAGGGACAGCTCCTACGAGCAGTACTTC. The encoded protein is CASRDSSYEQYF.

The J gene is TRBJ1-4, the V gene TRBV30; D perhaps matches TRBD1 (5 bases). Germline V gives CDR1 GTSNPN, CDR2 SVGIG (reference sequence). CDR3 length: 13 amino acids. Trimming stripped 1 base from V and 7 bases from J, with 10 bases between. In DNA form, the CDR3 reads TGTGCCTGGAGTGGGACACCGGGTGAAAAACTGTTTTTT. Amino acids: CAWSGTPGEKLFF.

V usage is TRBV29-1 and J usage is TRBJ1-1; 8 bases agree with TRBD1. V lost 4 bases to trimming and J lost 5 bases; unmatched junction nucleotides: 6. This CDR3 contains 13 residues. Germline CDR1 reads SQVTM; CDR2 reads ANQGSEA. The CDR3 region has the DNA TGCAGCGTTGCATGGACAGGGTTGACTGAAGCTTTCTTT. It codes for CSVAWTGLTEAFF.

Points on this clone: Mismatch with germline at one junction end may stem from a read error. This chain links TRBV2 with TRBJ2-1; D not certain. The germline CDR1 and CDR2 sequences are SNHLY and FYNNEI. CDR3 length equals 11 residues. The chain's CDR3 is CASSVHNEQFF. The CDR3 DNA reads as TGTGCCAGCAGTGTTCACAACGAGCAGTTCTTC.

V and J are TRBV6-4 and TRBJ1-4; weak D call: TRBD1 (5 bases). V lost 9 bases, J lost 1 base, and 21 bases lay in between. The CDR3 consists of 17 residues. CDR1 and CDR2 (germline): MRHNA, SNTAGT. In DNA, the CDR3 is TGTGCCAGAATTTGGGGGGTTGGGTGTGGAACTAATGAAAAACTGTTTTTT. Protein: CARIWGVGCGTNEKLFF.

The chain has TRBV7-9 and TRBJ2-5, with 14 bases identical to TRBD2. The CDR3 length is 16 residues. Germline loops: CDR1 SEHNR, CDR2 FQNEAQ (reference sequence). After removal of 5 bases from V and 5 bases from J, the junction contained 7 bases not matched to a gene. The CDR3 spells CASSHGTSGGRETQYF. In nucleotides, the CDR3 is TGTGCCAGCAGCCACGGGACTAGCGGGGGTAGGGAGACCCAGTACTTC.

This sequence joins TRBV13 and TRBJ1-2; no firm D call. The CDR3 consists of 19 residues. CDR1 and CDR2 from the germline V gene are PRHDT and FYEKMQ (reference sequence). V was clipped by 2 bases and J by 2 bases, with 24 bases between them. CDR3 nucleotide sequence: TGTGCCAGCAGCTTAATGGTCCAGGAATCCGTCCCCAACAACTATGGCTACACCTTC. Its translation is CASSLMVQESVPNNYGYTF.

V is TRBV5-1 and J is TRBJ2-1; TRBD2 matches 8 bases. V lost 4 bases, J lost 15 bases, and 12 bases stayed unmatched. Germline V gene sequence: CDR1 SGHRS, CDR2 YFSETQ. The CDR3 runs to 13 residues. The CDR3 is CASSLQEGTRPFF. The CDR3 DNA reads as TGCGCCAGCAGCCTACAGGAGGGGACTAGGCCGTTCTTC.

V gene TRBV28 combines with J gene TRBJ2-1; maybe TRBD1 (5 bases). V lost 1 base, J lost 7 bases, and 20 bases lay in between. Germline V gene data show CDR1 as MDHEN and CDR2 as SYDVKM. The CDR3 covers 17 residues. The CDR3 DNA reads as TGTGCCAGCAGTTTATTAAATTCGATTAGGGGAAGGAATGAGCAGTTCTTC. Its protein is CASSLLNSIRGRNEQFF.

A few counts support this clone. The chain employs TRBV11-1 and TRBJ1-5, with TRBD1 matching over 9 bases. The CDR3 runs 15 residues. CDR1 is SGHAT, CDR2 FQDESV, per germline (reference sequence). V was pared by 5 bases and J by 4 bases, with 6 bases of the junction left unmatched. CDR3 in amino acids: CASSLGTGRNQPQHF. Written as DNA, the CDR3 is TGTGCCAGCAGCCTAGGGACAGGGAGGAATCAGCCCCAGCATTTT.

The rearrangement joins TRBV29-1 to TRBJ2-5; 8 nucleotides agree with TRBD1. This CDR3 is 14 amino acids long. Trimming at V came to 6 bases and at J to 5 bases, leaving 11 bases not matched to a gene. The germline CDR1 and CDR2 sequences are SQVTM and ANQGSEA. CDR3 DNA sequence: TGCAGCGTGGACCTCGGGACAGGCGTGGAGACCCAGTACTTC. Residues: CSVDLGTGVETQYF. Supplemented by reference TRBV29-1 and TRBJ2-5, the full variable domain reads SAVISQKPSRDICQRGTSLTIQCQVDSQVTMMFWYRQQPGQSLTLIATANQGSEATYESGFVIDKFPISRPNLTFSTLTVSNMSPEDSSIYLCSVDLGTGVETQYFGPGTRLLVL.

The chain recombines TRBV2 with TRBJ2-5, with a weak D call TRBD1 (6 bases). Germline values: CDR1 SNHLY, CDR2 FYNNEI. This CDR3 is 12 amino acids long. Trimming took 10 bases from V and 5 from J, leaving 14 bases between them. CDR3 region: CAITQGTETQYF. The CDR3 DNA sequence: TGTGCCATAACCCAGGGGACGGAGACCCAGTACTTC.

The genes are TRBV5-1 and TRBJ2-7, with 9 nucleotides matching TRBD1. The CDR3 is 14 amino acids. Trimming removed 4 bases from V and 5 bases from J; junction bases left unmatched: 7. Germline lookup yields CDR1 SGHRS and CDR2 YFSETQ. CDR3 DNA: TGCGCCAGCAGCGTCGGGACAGGGCGGCACGAGCAGTACTTC. Protein: CASSVGTGRHEQYF.

This sequence joins TRBV5-1 and TRBJ2-1, with 10 bases lining up with TRBD1. CDR1 is SGHRS, CDR2 YFSETQ, per germline. The CDR3 runs to 15 residues. The J segment lost 8 bases and the V segment lost 3 bases, leaving 8 bases of the junction unmatched. DNA of the CDR3: TGCGCCAGCAGCTCGTGGACAGGGGGAATGGATGAGCAGTTCTTC. This encodes CASSSWTGGMDEQFF.

V usage is TRBV9 and J usage is TRBJ2-1; 7 bases are shared with TRBD2. This CDR3 region has 17 residues. Per the germline V gene, CDR1 is SGDLS and CDR2 is YYNGEE. V lost 0 bases, J lost 0 bases, and 6 bases stayed unmatched. The CDR3: CASSVVGGPNSYNEQFF. The CDR3 nucleotides are TGTGCCAGCAGCGTAGTGGGAGGGCCAAACTCCTACAATGAGCAGTTCTTC.

The chain recombines TRBV7-2 with TRBJ2-3; no definite D call. The CDR3 runs to 13 residues. Germline-derived CDR1 and CDR2 are SGHTA and FQGNSA. Trimming took 0 bases from V and 3 from J, leaving 4 bases between them. CDR3 residues: CASSLAPTDTQYF. In DNA form, the CDR3 reads TGTGCCAGCAGCTTAGCTCCAACAGATACGCAGTATTTT.

The chain employs TRBV6-5 and TRBJ2-1; 8 nucleotides align to TRBD2. The trim removed 4 bases at V and 4 bases at J, leaving 6 bases unmatched. The germline V gene encodes CDR1 MNHEY and CDR2 SVGAGI. The CDR3 loop spans 15 amino acids. DNA for the CDR3: TGTGCCAGCAGTTTCGGCGGGAGGACTTACAATGAGCAGTTCTTC. Translation gives CASSFGGRTYNEQFF.

V is TRBV2 and J is TRBJ2-7; perhaps TRBD2 as D (5 bases). Germline V gives CDR1 SNHLY, CDR2 FYNNEI. V shed 5 bases and J shed 2 bases, with 16 bases lying between them. The CDR3 runs to 15 residues. The DNA for the CDR3 is TGTGCCAGCAGTACCGACAACGGAGGCCCCTACGAGCAGTACTTC. This encodes CASSTDNGGPYEQYF.

The CDR3 is CASSLAMTGGNTGELFF. The CDR3 coding sequence is TGCGCCAGCAGCTTGGCCATGACAGGGGGCAACACCGGGGAGCTGTTTTTT. This chain connects TRBV5-1 to TRBJ2-2; 10 positions match TRBD1. This CDR3 has 17 amino acids. J was trimmed by 2 bases and V by 0 bases; bases with no gene match: 4. Germline-derived CDR1 and CDR2 are SGHRS and YFSETQ.

V and J are TRBV7-2 and TRBJ2-3, with D possibly matching TRBD1 (6 bases). Germline values: CDR1 SGHTA, CDR2 FQGNSA. V dropped 4 bases and J dropped 1 base, with 24 bases sitting between them. This CDR3 is 19 amino acids long. The CDR3 sequence: CASSSGVATGILGTDTQYF. CDR3 nucleotides: TGTGCCAGCAGCTCCGGGGTGGCTACAGGGATTTTAGGCACAGATACGCAGTATTTT.

The V and J genes are TRBV10-3 and TRBJ2-2; the match to TRBD2 covers 7 bases. Per the germline V gene, CDR1 is ENHRY and CDR2 is SYGVKD. The CDR3 is made up of 17 amino acids. V lost 3 bases and J lost 2; bases outside the gene matches: 9. The CDR3 DNA reads TGTGCCATCAGTGACTTTTCTAGCGGACAAAACACCGGGGAGCTGTTTTTT. It specifies CAISDFSSGQNTGELFF.

The chain uses TRBV29-1 and TRBJ1-2; 11 positions match TRBD1. Germline V gives CDR1 SQVTM, CDR2 ANQGSEA. J gave up 7 bases and V 3 bases, and 10 bases lay outside the gene matches. This CDR3 spans 15 amino acids. CDR3 in DNA: TGCAGCGTTGATCCGACCGGGACAGGGGGACTTGGCTACACCTTC. Residues: CSVDPTGTGGLGYTF.

The V and J genes are TRBV5-4 and TRBJ2-3, with D possibly TRBD2 on 5 matching bases. The CDR3 runs 17 residues. Per the germline V gene, CDR1 is SGHNT and CDR2 is YYREEE (reference sequence). V lost 0 bases and J lost 1, with 15 bases in between. CDR3 coding DNA: TGTGCCAGCAGCTTGGGGTCGCAGGACGGGGGCACAGATACGCAGTATTTT. Residues: CASSLGSQDGGTDTQYF.

The chain is built from TRBV20-1 and TRBJ1-1; D unclear. The V end was cut by 6 bases, the J end by 4 bases, with 9 bases between. CDR3 length: 11 residues. The germline CDR1 and CDR2 sequences are DFQATT and SNEGSKA (reference sequence). In DNA form, the CDR3 reads TGCAGTGCAACGGAGTTCACTGAAGCTTTCTTT. Protein: CSATEFTEAFF.